This entry concerns a single TCR beta chain. What it recognizes is unknown. The sample comes from a study of cytomegalovirus exposure and HLA in healthy donors. Points from the study as a whole: TCR beta V- and J-gene trimming was later associated with a missense DCLRE1C variant. Accurate HLA-A and HLA-B prediction from TCR beta sequences was reported for most subjects. Certain sequence variants were highly shared and formed a cluster, and this cluster was likely a sequencing artifact.

Between the trimmed V and J ends, which lost 6 bases and 10 bases, there was a span of 18 bases. Germline CDR1 is SGHTA and CDR2 is FQGNSA. This CDR3 region has 14 residues. In the PCR, 60 Vbeta and 13 Jbeta primers were used. Produced via immunoSEQ multiplex PCR; TCRdb's table is partial and in-frame only. Among about 150,000 clones, 75% to 90% were seen once, and the ten largest hold roughly 2.9%. The sequenced sample was PBMCs. The TCR sequence derives from a woman between 25 and 40 years old in good health and CMV-seronegative. The chain has TRBV7-2 and TRBJ1-4; D may be TRBD1 (6 bases). DNA of the CDR3: TGTGCCAGCAGTCTACAGGGAGGGGCGGGAAAACTGTTTTTT. Its translation is CASSLQGGAGKLFF.